The 9 T cell receptor beta chains listed next were all sequenced from one sample in a study of blood T cell repertoires in COVID-19. Produced via immunoSEQ multiplex PCR; TCRdb's table is partial and in-frame only. The sample shows around 200,000 clones, 75% to 90% of them seen only once. The sequencing input was PBMCs or T cells enriched from blood (not recorded which). The receptors derive from a woman in her thirties or forties with acute COVID-19.

The J gene is TRBJ1-4, the V gene TRBV12-5; 10 bases align to TRBD1. The germline CDR1 and CDR2 sequences are LGHNT and FRNRAP. The CDR3 length is 19 residues. After removal of 1 base from V and 8 bases from J, the junction contained 16 bases not matched to a gene. CDR3 bases: TGTGCTAGTGGTTTGGACCTCCCCCGGGACAGGGGTTTAGAGGAAAAACTGTTTTTT. This encodes CASGLDLPRDRGLEEKLFF.

This CDR3 is CASSPSGLAGSSYEQYF. For the CDR3, the DNA is TGTGCCAGCAGCCCCTCCGGACTAGCGGGGAGCTCCTACGAGCAGTACTTC. This chain connects TRBV11-3 to TRBJ2-7, with 12 bases aligning to TRBD2. Germline trimming cut 5 bases from V and 0 bases from J; bases unmatched to any gene: 8. Germline V lookup: CDR1 SGHNT, CDR2 YENEEA. The CDR3 has 17 residues.

This clone was picked up one time. J is TRBJ1-3 and V is TRBV9; D gene unclear. CDR1 is SGDLS, CDR2 YYNGEE, per germline. CDR3 length: 14 amino acids. V was shortened by 1 base and J by 4 bases, with 9 bases between the two germline ends. Here the CDR3 DNA reads TGTGCCAGCAGCGTACGCAGCGGGGGAAACACCATATATTTT. Translation: CASSVRSGGNTIYF.

This rearrangement joins TRBV5-4 to TRBJ2-1, with no clear D. This CDR3 spans 11 amino acids. Germline assignment: CDR1 SGHNT and CDR2 YYREEE (reference sequence). Trimming stripped 4 bases from V and 5 bases from J, with 4 bases between. CDR3 sequence: CASSLNNEQFF. The CDR3 DNA follows: TGTGCCAGCAGCCTAAACAATGAGCAGTTCTTC.

V gene TRBV14 combines with J gene TRBJ1-1; possible D gene TRBD1, 5 bases. CDR1 is SGHDN and CDR2 is FVKESK in the germline V gene. The CDR3 consists of 15 residues. V lost 3 bases, J lost 5 bases, and 16 bases lay in between. CDR3 bases: TGTGCCAGCAGCCAGTGGCGGGGGGTAGGGACTGAAGCTTTCTTT. This translates into CASSQWRGVGTEAFF.

The chain combines TRBV19 with TRBJ1-2, with TRBD1 matching 7 bases. V was clipped by 10 bases and J by 3 bases; unmatched bases: 14. This CDR3 is 15 amino acids long. Per the germline V gene, CDR1 is LNHDA and CDR2 is SQIVND (reference sequence). The CDR3 coding sequence is TGTGCCACCACACACGAGAGAGGGGGCGACTATGGCTACACCTTC. Translating it yields CATTHERGGDYGYTF.

V and J are TRBV5-1 and TRBJ1-1; 7 nucleotides align to TRBD1. Germline V gives CDR1 SGHRS, CDR2 YFSETQ. The CDR3 is 16 amino acids. The V segment lost 0 bases and the J segment 5 bases; nucleotides outside the gene matches: 10. The CDR3 reads CASSLGGLGGGTEAFF. The DNA for the CDR3 is TGCGCCAGCAGCTTGGGTGGTTTAGGGGGCGGTACTGAAGCTTTCTTT.

This clone was observed a single time. J is TRBJ1-6 and V is TRBV14; the D gene is possibly TRBD1 (6 bases). Germline V gives CDR1 SGHDN, CDR2 FVKESK. The length of the CDR3 is 14 residues. The V and J ends lost 6 bases and 10 bases respectively, with 16 bases between them. Here the CDR3 DNA reads TGTGCCAGCAGTATACGACAGGTGAACTCACCCCTCCACTTT. Translating gives CASSIRQVNSPLHF.

This clone was picked up one time. V gene TRBV7-3 combines with J gene TRBJ1-2; 7 nucleotides agree with TRBD1. J gave up 7 bases and V 6 bases, and 11 bases lay outside the gene matches. There are 14 residues in the CDR3. CDR1 and CDR2 from the germline V gene are SGHTA and FQGTGA. CDR3 amino acids: CASSSDDRVGGYTF. The CDR3 region has the DNA TGTGCCAGCAGTTCTGACGACAGGGTTGGTGGCTACACCTTC.